The clone carrying this T cell receptor beta chain was counted only a few times. A much bigger clone sits one base away, suggesting this may be a read error. This CDR3 is built from 17 residues. V was clipped by 0 bases and J by 5 bases; unmatched bases: 12. This sample was included in a study of blood T cells in healthy people across ages. With a J-beta primer mix and a sample-barcoded 5' primer, a second PCR ran about 7 to 11 cycles. TCRdb processed the 5' RACE reads anew with MiXCR; each CDR3 protein has one entry. Here the sample spans some 940,000 distinct CDR3 sequences, about 29% being singletons. The sample was also reused in another study, on T cells of mothers and their children. That paper adds: Nine systemically healthy Caucasian donors: three mothers, six children.

What was sequenced was blood. The genes are TRBV12-3 or TRBV12-4 and TRBJ2-5; the match to TRBD2 covers 7 bases. The receptor was isolated from a woman in her 40s in good health. The CDR3 DNA follows: TGTGCCAGCAGTTTAGCGCGGGGACTACTACCCGGGGAGACCCAGTACTTC. Translation: CASSLARGLLPGETQYF.